This T cell receptor (beta chain) was obtained from a study of T cell repertoires in cytomegalovirus infection. This clonotype occurred many times. Its matching antigen is unknown. TCRdb redid the calling of the reads with MiXCR, one entry per CDR3 protein. The sample has hundreds of thousands of distinct CDR3 sequences; roughly 31% are singletons. V lost 3 bases to trimming and J lost 0 bases; unmatched junction nucleotides: 6. Germline V gene sequence: CDR1 ENHRY, CDR2 SYGVKD. The CDR3 sequence is 16 residues long. The specimen was cultured CD8+ T cells from PBMCs, collected from culture after CMV antigen stimulation. The J gene is TRBJ2-3, the V gene TRBV10-3; 7 bases line up with TRBD2. The sequence was obtained from a human donor in good health (CMV status not recorded). Some clones in this sample may be carry-over from other donors' samples. CDR3 region: CAISDPSGASTDTQYF. CDR3 sequence (DNA): TGTGCCATCAGTGATCCGAGCGGGGCTAGCACAGATACGCAGTATTTT.